Listed here are 31 T cell receptor beta chains from one sample, sequenced in a study of cytomegalovirus exposure and HLA in healthy donors. Primers included in the PCR were 60 Vbeta and 13 Jbeta primers. Sequenced by immunoSEQ multiplex PCR; TCRdb stores in-frame clones only, minus some. The table shows about 120,000 clones, with roughly 80% occurring only once. The sample was PBMCs. Receptors originate from a female donor in good health and CMV-seronegative.

The chain links TRBV25-1 to TRBJ1-2, with D perhaps TRBD1 (5 bases). This CDR3 spans 14 amino acids. In germline, CDR1 is MGHDK, CDR2 SYGVNS. The germline V and J ends were trimmed by 4 bases and 5 bases, with 14 bases remaining between them. In nucleotides, the CDR3 is TGTGCCAGCAGTGTTGGGGCAGGGAGGTATGGCTACACCTTC. Translated, it gives CASSVGAGRYGYTF.

This clone was detected only a few times. The chain is built from TRBV6-1 and TRBJ1-2; 10 positions agree with TRBD1. Trimming at V came to 1 base and at J to 3 bases, leaving 2 bases not matched to a gene. Germline-derived CDR1 and CDR2 are MNHNS and SASEGT. The CDR3 length is 15 residues. The CDR3 nucleotides are TGTGCCAGCAGTGAAGGGACAGGGGGTTACTATGGCTACACCTTC. Translation: CASSEGTGGYYGYTF.

The chain has TRBV28 and TRBJ1-1, with TRBD1 identical over 8 bases. This CDR3 has 12 amino acids. Germline loops: CDR1 MDHEN, CDR2 SYDVKM. Germline trimming cut 11 bases from V and 0 bases from J; bases unmatched to any gene: 2. The CDR3 bases are TGTGCCGCAGGGGGCGTGAACACTGAAGCTTTCTTT. This codes for CAAGGVNTEAFF.

The chain links TRBV29-1 to TRBJ2-3, with TRBD1 as a possible D gene (5 bases). Germline CDR1 is SQVTM and CDR2 is ANQGSEA. This CDR3 region has 14 residues. V lost 3 bases and J lost 1, with 11 bases in between. The CDR3 reads CSVDVRAGTDTQYF. In DNA, the CDR3 is TGCAGCGTTGACGTCAGGGCTGGCACAGATACGCAGTATTTT.

The genes are TRBV6-1 and TRBJ1-1; 8 positions match TRBD1. This CDR3 is 14 amino acids long. V lost 2 bases and J lost 5; bases outside the gene matches: 4. Germline V gene lookup returns CDR1 MNHNS and CDR2 SASEGT. CDR3 DNA sequence: TGTGCCAGCAGTGAACCAGGGGGCAGGACTGAAGCTTTCTTT. Residues: CASSEPGGRTEAFF.

The rearrangement uses TRBV9 and TRBJ2-3, with 7 nucleotides matching TRBD2. CDR1 and CDR2 from the germline V gene are SGDLS and YYNGEE. V lost 0 bases, J lost 0 bases, and 4 bases stayed unmatched. The CDR3 is 16 amino acids. DNA for the CDR3: TGTGCCAGCAGCGTAGCCAGCGGGGATAGCACAGATACGCAGTATTTT. This sequence encodes CASSVASGDSTDTQYF.

This clone was picked up a small number of times. The chain recombines TRBV5-4 with TRBJ1-1, with D uncertain. The CDR3 contains 14 residues. Germline loops: CDR1 SGHNT, CDR2 YYREEE (reference sequence). V lost 5 bases and J lost 7, with 18 bases in between. As DNA, the CDR3 is TGTGCCAGCAGTGTCTCGGCGGAATTTGGTGAAGCTTTCTTT. Its translation is CASSVSAEFGEAFF.

This chain joins TRBV7-2 and TRBJ2-5; weak D call: TRBD2 (5 bases). The ends were cut back, 1 base at V and 4 bases at J, with 7 bases in the middle. This CDR3 has 13 residues. Germline loops: CDR1 SGHTA, CDR2 FQGNSA. CDR3 protein: CASSLDSGETQYF. The CDR3 DNA reads TGTGCCAGCAGCTTAGACAGCGGAGAGACCCAGTACTTC.

The chain links TRBV7-9 to TRBJ1-1; 9 bases line up with TRBD1. Germline CDR1 is SEHNR and CDR2 is FQNEAQ (reference sequence). V trimming: 8 bases; J trimming: 3 bases; junction bases outside the gene matches: 7. This CDR3 has 14 amino acids. DNA for the CDR3: TGTGCCAGCGAAACAGGGGGCGCAGACACTGAAGCTTTCTTT. As protein: CASETGGADTEAFF.

The chain recombines TRBV19 with TRBJ1-1; TRBD1 matches at 7 bases. The V and J ends lost 0 bases and 9 bases, in that order; junction bases with no gene match: 7. Germline CDR1 LNHDA, CDR2 SQIVND (reference sequence). This CDR3 is 14 amino acids long. CDR3 amino acids: CASSIDAGQAKAFF. DNA for the CDR3: TGTGCCAGTAGTATAGACGCAGGACAGGCCAAAGCTTTCTTT.

The chain employs TRBV11-2 and TRBJ2-4; D is possibly TRBD2 (6 bases). The germline V gene has CDR1 SGHAT and CDR2 FQNNGV. This CDR3 has 13 amino acids. V was shortened by 2 bases and J by 7 bases, with 9 bases between the two germline ends. DNA for the CDR3: TGTGCCAGCAGCTTAAGGGGACTCAACATTCAGTACTTC. Amino acids: CASSLRGLNIQYF.

The chain combines TRBV2 with TRBJ2-5; 8 bases match TRBD2. Germline V lookup: CDR1 SNHLY, CDR2 FYNNEI. The CDR3 totals 12 residues. V lost 7 bases to trimming and J lost 7 bases; unmatched junction nucleotides: 5. The CDR3 DNA reads TGTGCCAGCAACCGACGGGAGGGGACCCAGTACTTC. Its translation: CASNRREGTQYF.

In DNA form, the CDR3 reads TGTGCCAGCAGCTTAGTGATGGGGGGTGGAGAGACCCAGTACTTC. It codes for CASSLVMGGGETQYF. V gene TRBV7-8 combines with J gene TRBJ2-5; D perhaps matches TRBD2 (6 bases). V dropped 1 base and J dropped 4 bases, with 13 bases sitting between them. Germline V lookup: CDR1 SGHVS, CDR2 FQNEAQ. The CDR3 loop spans 15 amino acids.

The chain employs TRBV15 and TRBJ2-7; weak D call: TRBD1 (6 bases). The CDR3 consists of 14 residues. Trimming stripped 1 base from V and 0 bases from J, with 7 bases between. In germline, CDR1 is LNHNV, CDR2 YYDKDF (reference sequence). The CDR3 nucleotides read TGTGCCACCAGCAGAGTAGGGGGCTCCTACGAGCAGTACTTC. Amino acids: CATSRVGGSYEQYF.

The chain joins TRBV5-1 to TRBJ1-2; D is perhaps TRBD1 (5 bases). The V and J ends lost 5 bases and 0 bases respectively, with 29 bases between them. The CDR3 has 20 amino acids. Germline assignment: CDR1 SGHRS and CDR2 YFSETQ. Written as DNA, the CDR3 is TGCGCCAGCAGACGGGGCGGGACGGACTTCTCACCTCTAGCTAACTATGGCTACACCTTC. Translation: CASRRGGTDFSPLANYGYTF.

This clone has a single count. The rearrangement links TRBV30 to TRBJ1-2; D unclear. Trimming stripped 2 bases from V and 6 bases from J, with 19 bases between. Germline V lookup: CDR1 GTSNPN, CDR2 SVGIG (reference sequence). The CDR3 has 15 residues. The CDR3 loop is CAWSRGLPLQHGYTF. The CDR3, as DNA: TGTGCCTGGAGTAGAGGACTCCCCCTGCAACATGGCTACACCTTC.

The chain couples TRBV6-1 to TRBJ1-2, with TRBD1 identical over 8 bases. This CDR3 has 15 residues. The V segment lost 6 bases and the J segment 3 bases; nucleotides outside the gene matches: 9. Germline V gene sequence: CDR1 MNHNS, CDR2 SASEGT. The DNA of the CDR3 is TGTGCCAGCAGCCCCCGAACAGGGGGAGACTATGGCTACACCTTC. It encodes CASSPRTGGDYGYTF.

The chain joins TRBV5-4 to TRBJ2-5; D possibly corresponds to TRBD2 (7 bases). The germline V gene encodes CDR1 SGHNT and CDR2 YYREEE (reference sequence). This CDR3 region has 18 residues. V was clipped by 1 base and J by 4 bases, with 23 bases between them. Written as DNA, the CDR3 is TGTGCCAGCAGCTTGTCCGACTTATTAGGGGGGGAGGGAGAGACCCAGTACTTC. Translating gives CASSLSDLLGGEGETQYF. Looking up the rest from reference TRBV5-4 and TRBJ2-5 gives the full variable domain: ETGVTQSPTHLIKTRGQQVTLRCSSQSGHNTVSWYQQALGQGPQFIFQYYREEENGRGNFPPRFSGLQFPNYSSELNVNALELDDSALYLCASSLSDLLGGEGETQYFGPGTRLLVL.

In DNA form, the CDR3 reads TGCAGCGTTGTACTCCGGGACAGGGGGTACGAGCAGTACTTC. This encodes CSVVLRDRGYEQYF. The chain has TRBV29-1 and TRBJ2-7; 11 nucleotides match TRBD1. Germline V gene data show CDR1 as SQVTM and CDR2 as ANQGSEA. CDR3 size: 14 residues. Trimming removed 4 bases from V and 4 bases from J; junction bases left unmatched: 6.

V gene TRBV30 combines with J gene TRBJ2-1; no clear D gene. Trimming took 3 bases from V and 2 from J, leaving 11 bases between them. Germline V CDR1 and CDR2: GTSNPN, SVGIG (reference sequence). There are 14 residues in the CDR3. CDR3 sequence: CAWSRVSPYNEQFF. For the CDR3, the DNA is TGTGCCTGGAGCCGGGTCTCCCCCTACAATGAGCAGTTCTTC.

This chain joins TRBV11-2 and TRBJ1-1; D is uncertain. Per germline, CDR1 SGHAT and CDR2 FQNNGV. The CDR3 contains 12 residues. Trimming took 1 base from V and 7 from J, leaving 7 bases between them. The DNA for the CDR3 is TGTGCCAGCAGCTTAGGGGCCCTTGAAGCTTTCTTT. Its protein is CASSLGALEAFF.

The chain carries TRBV25-1 and TRBJ2-2, with TRBD2 identical over 10 bases. V was clipped by 4 bases and J by 4 bases; unmatched bases: 6. Germline assignment: CDR1 MGHDK and CDR2 SYGVNS. The CDR3 has 16 amino acids. CDR3: CASSAAGTSVTGELFF. DNA for the CDR3: TGTGCCAGCAGTGCCGCCGGGACTAGCGTCACCGGGGAGCTGTTTTTT. Together with reference TRBV25-1 and TRBJ2-2, the CDR3 gives the full variable domain: EADIYQTPRYLVIGTGKKITLECSQTMGHDKMYWYQQDPGMELHLIHYSYGVNSTEKGDLSSESTVSRIRTEHFPLTLESARPSHTSQYLCASSAAGTSVTGELFFGEGSRLTVL.

With regard to this clone: This CDR3 is also generated by other DNA sequences in the sample. This chain links TRBV7-9 with TRBJ2-3; 7 bases agree with TRBD2. This CDR3 region has 13 residues. CDR1 SEHNR and CDR2 FQNEAQ come from the germline V gene (reference sequence). V lost 2 bases and J lost 6; bases outside the gene matches: 2. The DNA for the CDR3 is TGTGCCAGCAGCTTAAGGGAGGGGGATACGCAGTATTTT. It specifies CASSLREGDTQYF. The variable domain in full, with the rest retrieved from reference TRBV7-9 and TRBJ2-3, is DTGVSQNPRHKITKRGQNVTFRCDPISEHNRLYWYRQTLGQGPEFLTYFQNEAQLEKSRLLSDRFSAERPKGSFSTLEIQRTEQGDSAMYLCASSLREGDTQYFGPGTRLTVL.

The chain carries TRBV6-1 and TRBJ2-7; D is undetermined. Germline V CDR1 and CDR2: MNHNS, SASEGT. The V end lost 0 bases, the J end lost 5 bases, and 17 bases lay between the germline ends. The CDR3 length is 16 residues. This CDR3 is CASSEARWRSPDEQYF. As DNA, the CDR3 is TGTGCCAGCAGTGAAGCAAGATGGCGGTCTCCCGACGAGCAGTACTTC.

The rearrangement uses TRBV5-1 and TRBJ2-2; 8 bases are shared with TRBD2. This CDR3 region has 13 residues. The V segment lost 5 bases and the J segment 11 bases; nucleotides outside the gene matches: 8. Looked up from germline, CDR1 is SGHRS and CDR2 is YFSETQ. The CDR3 DNA reads TGCGCCAGCAGTTTTGGCGGGGGGCTCGAGCTGTTTTTT. Translated: CASSFGGGLELFF. The full variable domain, completed using reference TRBV5-1 and TRBJ2-2, is KAGVTQTPRYLIKTRGQQVTLSCSPISGHRSVSWYQQTPGQGLQFLFEYFSETQRNKGNFPGRFSGRQFSNSRSEMNVSTLELGDSALYLCASSFGGGLELFFGEGSRLTVL.

The chain recombines TRBV15 with TRBJ2-3; a weak D match, TRBD2 (5 bases). Germline loops: CDR1 LNHNV, CDR2 YYDKDF (reference sequence). The CDR3 runs 16 residues. V lost 0 bases and J lost 2, with 12 bases in between. The CDR3, as DNA: TGTGCCACCAGCAGAGATGAGGGCGCTTCCACAGATACGCAGTATTTT. This sequence encodes CATSRDEGASTDTQYF.

The chain joins TRBV6-4 to TRBJ1-6; D is perhaps TRBD1 (5 bases). The V end lost 5 bases, the J end lost 7 bases, and 18 bases lay between the germline ends. The CDR3 runs 16 residues. Germline values: CDR1 MRHNA, CDR2 SNTAGT. The chain's CDR3 is CASSYGTALGNSPLHF. The CDR3 DNA sequence: TGTGCCAGCAGTTACGGGACTGCACTAGGGAATTCACCCCTCCACTTT.

The chain couples TRBV10-2 to TRBJ2-3, with TRBD2 identical over 12 bases. The V and J ends lost 4 bases and 1 base, in that order; junction bases with no gene match: 6. CDR1 is WSHSY and CDR2 is SAAADI in the germline V gene. This CDR3 region has 17 residues. Here the CDR3 DNA reads TGCGCCAGCAGTGGTCTAGCGGGGGGGTCCGGCACAGATACGCAGTATTTT. This gives the protein CASSGLAGGSGTDTQYF.

As for this clone: A far more abundant clone sits one base away, making this likely a read error. The same CDR3 also results from other DNA sequences found in this sample. CDR3 region: CASNHRGRGTEAFF. The CDR3 coding sequence is TGTGCCAGCAATCACAGGGGCCGGGGAACTGAAGCTTTCTTT. The chain has TRBV6-5 and TRBJ1-1; the match to TRBD1 covers 7 bases. Looked up from germline, CDR1 is MNHEY and CDR2 is SVGAGI. V lost 7 bases and J lost 5; bases outside the gene matches: 10. This CDR3 is 14 amino acids long.

The chain is built from TRBV6-6 and TRBJ2-5, with 7 bases lining up with TRBD2. V shed 1 base and J 5 bases; nucleotides not matched to a gene: 1. The germline gives CDR1 MNHNY, CDR2 SVGAGI (reference sequence). This CDR3 has 13 amino acids. The CDR3 loop is CASSYLGGETQYF. DNA for the CDR3: TGTGCCAGCAGTTACTTGGGGGGGGAGACCCAGTACTTC.

This chain links TRBV5-1 with TRBJ2-5, with TRBD1 identical over 10 bases. The J call is doubtful: the DNA matches TRBJ2-7 better. Germline-derived CDR1 and CDR2 are SGHRS and YFSETQ. The CDR3 consists of 14 residues. The CDR3 coding sequence is TGCGCCAGCAGCCGGGGACAGGGGTTTTACGAGCAGTACTTC. Translation gives CASSRGQGFYEQYF.